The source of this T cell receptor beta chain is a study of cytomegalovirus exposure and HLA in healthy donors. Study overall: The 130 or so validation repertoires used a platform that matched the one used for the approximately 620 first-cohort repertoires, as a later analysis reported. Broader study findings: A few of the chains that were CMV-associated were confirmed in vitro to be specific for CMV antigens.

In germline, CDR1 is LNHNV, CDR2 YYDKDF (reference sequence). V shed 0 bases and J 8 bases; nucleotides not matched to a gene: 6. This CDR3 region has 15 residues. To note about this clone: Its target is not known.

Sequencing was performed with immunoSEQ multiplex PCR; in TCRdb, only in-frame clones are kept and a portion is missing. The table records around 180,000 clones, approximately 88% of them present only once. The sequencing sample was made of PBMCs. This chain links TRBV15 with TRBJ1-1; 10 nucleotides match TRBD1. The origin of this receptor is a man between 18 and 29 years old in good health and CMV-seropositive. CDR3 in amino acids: CATSRDLDRGIEAFF. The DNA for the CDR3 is TGTGCCACCAGCAGAGATTTGGACAGGGGGATCGAAGCTTTCTTT.